These T cell receptor beta chains were read from a single sample in a study of graft-versus-host responses after intestinal transplantation. TCRdb keeps only in-frame clones here, not all; method: immunoSEQ multiplex PCR. Altogether approximately 15,000 clones are present, around 87% being singletons, with the ten largest covering roughly 7%. The specimen was bone marrow, collected roughly 120 days after intestinal transplantation. The origin of the receptors is a human patient who received an intestinal transplant, so some T cells may come from the graft donor. The CDR3 runs from the conserved cysteine through the conserved F or W.

J: TRBJ1-2; V: TRBV5-4; CDR3: CASRGTGIFYGYTF
J: TRBJ2-7; V: TRBV5-1; CDR3: CASSLGGGGAEQYF
J: TRBJ2-1; V: TRBV4-1; CDR3: CASSPDYGEQFF
J: TRBJ2-1; V: TRBV7-2; CDR3: CASSITPAPAYNEQFF
J: TRBJ2-1; V: TRBV19; CDR3: CASSATSGSYNEQFF
J: TRBJ2-4; V: TRBV19; CDR3: CASSPWTSVSNIQYF
J: TRBJ2-4; V: TRBV5-4; CDR3: CASSRLAGVVKNIQYF
J: TRBJ2-7; V: TRBV9; CDR3: CASSVASGMAYEQYF
J: TRBJ1-5; V: TRBV27; CDR3: CASSFGGMSQPQHF
J: TRBJ2-7; V: TRBV7-2; CDR3: CASSLMGGGFYEQYF
J: -; V: TRBV27; CDR3: CASSFTSGVSYEQYF
J: TRBJ1-2; V: TRBV4-1; CDR3: CASSQDQAGFYGYTF
J: TRBJ2-3; V: TRBV19; CDR3: CASSIPGPKPHTDTQYF
J: TRBJ2-7; V: TRBV19; CDR3: CASSITPSGEQYF
J: TRBJ2-1; V: TRBV4-1; CDR3: CASSQRTSGRSNEQFF
J: TRBJ2-7; V: TRBV5-4; CDR3: CASSFNSYEQYF
J: TRBJ1-4; V: TRBV9; CDR3: CASSVGGGRANEKLFF
J: TRBJ2-5; V: TRBV11-1; CDR3: CASSFGRETQYF
J: TRBJ2-7; V: TRBV7-2; CDR3: CASSPRWYEQYF
J: TRBJ2-7; V: TRBV7-9; CDR3: CASSDGSPSSYEQYF
J: TRBJ2-3; V: TRBV5-8; CDR3: CASSPRQGVADTQYF
J: TRBJ2-1; V: TRBV27; CDR3: CASSLMRAGEQFF
J: TRBJ1-5; V: TRBV29-1; CDR3: CSVEGQPNQPQHF
J: TRBJ2-7; V: TRBV13; CDR3: CASSLERGYEQYF
J: TRBJ2-1; V: TRBV4-2; CDR3: CASSQGAPFSGDNNEQFF
J: TRBJ2-7; V: TRBV29-1; CDR3: CSVDTDDGQGYEQYF
J: TRBJ1-2; V: TRBV28; CDR3: CASNVRGVGYTF
J: TRBJ2-3; V: TRBV27; CDR3: CASLPLTGGYTDTQYF
J: TRBJ1-1; V: TRBV29-1; CDR3: CSARDRENTEAFF
J: TRBJ1-2; V: TRBV10-2; CDR3: CASSEDRVDGYTF
J: TRBJ2-2; V: TRBV9; CDR3: CASSPPNGGSGELFF
J: TRBJ2-3; V: TRBV28; CDR3: CASLTGGRTDTQYF
J: TRBJ1-1; V: TRBV9; CDR3: CASSARGNQNTEAFF
J: TRBJ2-1; V: TRBV9; CDR3: CASSSPPGQGPTTYNEQFF
J: TRBJ2-1; V: TRBV29-1; CDR3: CSVEFASGTYNEQFF
J: TRBJ2-7; V: TRBV5-6; CDR3: CASSLEAVGTSSYEQYF
J: TRBJ2-1; V: TRBV11-2; CDR3: CASSFRPGAEQFF
J: TRBJ2-3; V: TRBV6-1; CDR3: CASSEGLGDTQYF
J: TRBJ2-3; V: TRBV2; CDR3: CASSRLEGTDTQYF
J: TRBJ2-1; V: TRBV6-5; CDR3: CASTTTSGPYNEQFF